This passage covers 17 T cell receptor beta chains from one sample sequenced in a study of T cell responses to AZD1222 COVID-19 vaccine. Assay used: immunoSEQ multiplex PCR; TCRdb lists only in-frame clones, some missing. The table has about 110,000 clones, approximately 88% seen once; the top ten hold about 5%. Sequencing used peripheral blood, obtained on day 0 of AZD1222 vaccination. Every receptor here comes from an adult in good health.

The DNA for the CDR3 is TGCGCCAGCCGGGGGTATATGAACACTGAAGCTTTCTTT. Encoded protein: CASRGYMNTEAFF. The rearrangement links TRBV10-2 to TRBJ1-1; D is perhaps TRBD1 (5 bases). The CDR3 runs 13 residues. The V end was cut by 8 bases, the J end by 0 bases, with 10 bases between. CDR1 is WSHSY and CDR2 is SAAADI in the germline V gene.

The chain links TRBV29-1 to TRBJ2-7; TRBD1 matches 9 bases. Losses at the gene ends were 6 bases for V and 6 bases for J; bases not matched to a gene: 9. CDR3 size: 13 residues. CDR1 is SQVTM and CDR2 is ANQGSEA in the germline V gene. The CDR3 loop reads CSVATMTGGEQYF. The CDR3 region has the DNA TGCAGCGTAGCAACCATGACAGGGGGCGAGCAGTACTTC.

This rearrangement joins TRBV4-2 to TRBJ1-2, with D uncertain. CDR3 length equals 12 residues. The V gene lost 7 bases and the J gene lost 6 bases, with 12 bases spanning the gap. Looked up from germline, CDR1 is LGHNA and CDR2 is YNFKEQ. The CDR3 spells CASTGPPNGYTF. In DNA, the CDR3 is TGTGCCAGCACCGGCCCACCAAATGGCTACACCTTC.

The gene calls are TRBV27 and TRBJ1-4; D uncertain. The CDR3 has 15 amino acids. The germline CDR1 and CDR2 sequences are MNHEY and SMNVEV (reference sequence). Deletions cut 2 bases from V and 4 bases from J, with 11 bases between. The CDR3 DNA follows: TGTGCCAGCAGTTTAGTAGGCCGGAATAATGAAAAACTGTTTTTT. It translates to CASSLVGRNNEKLFF.

The V and J genes are TRBV6-2 or TRBV6-3 and TRBJ2-2; D unresolved. Trimming shortened V by 4 bases and J by 4 bases, and 16 bases separated the two germline ends. Germline assignment: CDR1 MNHEY and CDR2 SVGEGT. This CDR3 has 16 amino acids. The CDR3 reads CASSSVFIDITGELFF. CDR3 in DNA: TGTGCCAGCAGTTCCGTGTTCATCGACATCACCGGGGAGCTGTTTTTT.

As for this clone: At one end, the junction sequence differs from germline, possibly due to a read error. V usage is TRBV19 and J usage is TRBJ1-2; D is possibly TRBD1 (6 bases). This CDR3 is 14 amino acids long. Looked up from germline, CDR1 is LNHDA and CDR2 is SQIVND (reference sequence). The CDR3 DNA follows: TGTGCCAGTAGTCCGGTGGGGGGCAGCTATGGTTACACCTTC. The encoded protein is CASSPVGGSYGYTF.

The genes are TRBV7-2 and TRBJ2-3; 8 bases align to TRBD1. After removal of 1 base from V and 6 bases from J, the junction contained 3 bases not matched to a gene. Looked up from germline, CDR1 is SGHTA and CDR2 is FQGNSA. This CDR3 region has 14 residues. The CDR3 here is CASSLDQGADTQYF. The CDR3 nucleotides are TGTGCCAGCAGCTTAGATCAGGGGGCTGATACGCAGTATTTT.

This chain uses TRBV6-5 with TRBJ1-2; 9 bases are a match to TRBD1. Germline lookup yields CDR1 MNHEY and CDR2 SVGAGI. There are 14 residues in the CDR3. J was trimmed by 5 bases and V by 5 bases; bases with no gene match: 6. DNA for the CDR3: TGTGCCAGCAGTCCCACCGGGACAGGGTATGGCTACACCTTC. This codes for CASSPTGTGYGYTF.

The J gene is TRBJ2-5, the V gene TRBV3-1 (or the pseudogene TRBV3-2), with 10 nucleotides matching TRBD2. The CDR3 is made up of 16 amino acids. Trimming cost V 0 bases and J 3 bases; bases outside gene matches: 4. From germline, CDR1 is LGHDT and CDR2 YNNKEL (reference sequence). The CDR3 protein is CASSQDRTSGEETQYF. DNA of the CDR3: TGTGCCAGCAGCCAAGACCGGACTAGCGGCGAAGAGACCCAGTACTTC.

This clone was picked up one time. The J gene is TRBJ1-2, the V gene TRBV18, with 9 bases that match TRBD1. The CDR3 is made up of 14 amino acids. The germline gives CDR1 KGHSH, CDR2 LQKENI. Germline trimming cut 3 bases from V and 6 bases from J; bases unmatched to any gene: 5. The CDR3 reads CASSPTGGKDGYTF. CDR3 in DNA: TGTGCCAGCTCACCGACAGGGGGAAAAGATGGCTACACCTTC. The full variable domain, with the rest looked up from reference TRBV18 and TRBJ1-2, is NAGVMQNPRHLVRRRGQEARLRCSPMKGHSHVYWYRQLPEEGLKFMVYLQKENIIDESGMPKERFSAEFPKEGPSILRIQQVVRGDSAAYFCASSPTGGKDGYTFGSGTRLTVV.

CDR3 DNA sequence: TGTGCCAGCAGCTTTTTGGGCTACACCGGGGAGCTGTTTTTT. Encoded protein: CASSFLGYTGELFF. The chain joins TRBV7-9 to TRBJ2-2, with unresolved D. This CDR3 region has 14 residues. CDR1 is SEHNR, CDR2 FQNEAQ, per germline (reference sequence). V was clipped by 3 bases and J by 3 bases, with 8 bases between them. Together with reference TRBV7-9 and TRBJ2-2, the CDR3 gives the full variable domain: DTGVSQNPRHKITKRGQNVTFRCDPISEHNRLYWYRQTLGQGPEFLTYFQNEAQLEKSRLLSDRFSAERPKGSFSTLEIQRTEQGDSAMYLCASSFLGYTGELFFGEGSRLTVL.

The chain recombines TRBV19 with TRBJ2-6, with TRBD2 identical over 9 bases. The CDR3 runs 17 residues. In germline, CDR1 is LNHDA, CDR2 SQIVND (reference sequence). V lost 3 bases and J lost 2; bases outside the gene matches: 5. CDR3 DNA sequence: TGTGCCAGTAGTATTCTAGCGGGGACTCCTGGGGCCAACGTCCTGACTTTC. Its translation is CASSILAGTPGANVLTF.

V and J are TRBV4-2 and TRBJ2-3, with 8 bases lining up with TRBD2. Germline-derived CDR1 and CDR2 are LGHNA and YNFKEQ. V shed 3 bases, J shed 0 bases, and the junction held 2 bases outside the gene matches. CDR3 length: 15 residues. The CDR3: CASSQVAGSTDTQYF. The CDR3 nucleotides are TGTGCCAGCAGCCAGGTAGCGGGAAGCACAGATACGCAGTATTTT.

The chain links TRBV7-6 to TRBJ1-3; D is possibly TRBD1 (5 bases). The CDR3 length is 15 residues. V shed 5 bases and J shed 1 base, with 12 bases lying between them. Per the germline V gene, CDR1 is SGHVS and CDR2 is FNYEAQ. This CDR3 reads CASSPGGGSGNTIYF. The CDR3 region has the DNA TGTGCCAGCAGCCCAGGTGGGGGGTCTGGAAACACCATATATTTT.

The chain uses TRBV3-1 (or the pseudogene TRBV3-2) and TRBJ1-6; no clear D gene. The CDR3 contains 14 residues. The V gene's germline CDR1 is LGHDT and CDR2 YNNKEL (reference sequence). With 5 bases removed from V and 12 bases from J, the gap between germline ends came to 17 bases. CDR3 nucleotide sequence: TGTGCCAGCAGCTCGGGAACTTCTCAGCAACCCCTCCACTTT. Translating it yields CASSSGTSQQPLHF.

This clone was counted a few times. The chain joins TRBV3-1 (or the pseudogene TRBV3-2) to TRBJ2-1; D may match TRBD1 or TRBD2 (5 bases each). In germline, CDR1 is LGHDT, CDR2 YNNKEL (reference sequence). The ends were cut back, 8 bases at V and 5 bases at J, with 16 bases in the middle. CDR3 length equals 14 residues. CDR3 nucleotide sequence: TGTGCCAGCTCGAGAGGGGAGTCACACAATGAGCAGTTCTTC. It yields the protein CASSRGESHNEQFF.

This clone was detected once. The rearrangement links TRBV19 to TRBJ1-1; 7 bases align to TRBD1. The CDR3 is 13 residues long. Germline CDR1 LNHDA, CDR2 SQIVND (reference sequence). J gave up 3 bases and V 8 bases, and 6 bases lay outside the gene matches. CDR3 nucleotides: TGTGCCAGTGGACAGGCCGGGGACACTGAAGCTTTCTTT. This codes for CASGQAGDTEAFF.